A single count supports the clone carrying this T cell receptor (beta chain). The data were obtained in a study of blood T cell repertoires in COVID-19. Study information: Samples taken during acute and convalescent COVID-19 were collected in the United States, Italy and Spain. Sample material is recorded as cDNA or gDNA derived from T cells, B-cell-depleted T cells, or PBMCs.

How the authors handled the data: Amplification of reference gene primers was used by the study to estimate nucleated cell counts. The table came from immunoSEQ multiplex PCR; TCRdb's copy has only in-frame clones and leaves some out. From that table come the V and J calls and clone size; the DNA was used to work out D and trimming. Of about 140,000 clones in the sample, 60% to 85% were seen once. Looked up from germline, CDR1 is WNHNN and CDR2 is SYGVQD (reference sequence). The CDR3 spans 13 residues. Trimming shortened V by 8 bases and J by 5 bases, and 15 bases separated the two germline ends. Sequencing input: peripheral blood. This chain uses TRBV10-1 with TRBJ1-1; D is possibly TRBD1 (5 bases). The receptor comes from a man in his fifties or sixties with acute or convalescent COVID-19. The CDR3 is CASQLPGGTEAFF. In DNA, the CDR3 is TGCGCCAGCCAGCTTCCCGGGGGTACTGAAGCTTTCTTT.